The rows below give T cell receptor beta chains drawn from one sample of a study of cytomegalovirus exposure and HLA in healthy donors. Assay used: immunoSEQ multiplex PCR; TCRdb lists only in-frame clones, some missing. The table records under 65,000 clones, roughly four fifths of them present only once. The sequencing input was PBMCs. Source of these receptors: a man over 45 in good health and CMV-seronegative. Each CDR3 is given with its conserved first and last residue. The order of the fields is J gene, V gene, D gene, clone size, CDR3 protein, CDR3 DNA. D genes are given only for firm matches. Expanded clones get a size class; other rows say once, few or many, or leave the size out.

j_call: TRBJ2-3; v_call: TRBV7-6; d_call: TRBD2; clone_size: NA; cdr3_aa: CASSLASGLGTDTQYF; cdr3_nt: TGTGCCAGCAGCTTAGCTTCGGGACTAGGCACAGATACGCAGTATTTT
j_call: TRBJ1-2; v_call: TRBV19; d_call: NA; clone_size: NA; cdr3_aa: CASSIDPDNYGYTF; cdr3_nt: TGTGCCAGTAGTATAGACCCAGATAACTATGGCTACACCTTC
j_call: TRBJ1-4; v_call: TRBV4-2; d_call: TRBD1; clone_size: few; cdr3_aa: CASGIQGAAGEKLFF; cdr3_nt: TGTGCCAGCGGAATTCAGGGGGCGGCAGGTGAAAAACTGTTTTTT
j_call: TRBJ1-6; v_call: TRBV7-9; d_call: NA; clone_size: once; cdr3_aa: CASSLVSGSYNSPLHF; cdr3_nt: TGTGCCAGCAGCTTAGTCTCGGGGTCCTATAATTCACCCCTCCACTTT
j_call: TRBJ2-6; v_call: TRBV4-3; d_call: NA; clone_size: medium-sized; cdr3_aa: CASSQDTSSGANVLTF; cdr3_nt: TGCGCCAGCAGCCAAGATACGAGCTCTGGGGCCAACGTCCTGACTTTC
j_call: TRBJ2-1; v_call: TRBV4-1; d_call: TRBD2; clone_size: NA; cdr3_aa: CASSQDRAGGLNEQFF; cdr3_nt: TGCGCCAGCAGCCAAGATAGAGCGGGGGGACTCAATGAGCAGTTCTTC
j_call: TRBJ2-1; v_call: TRBV2; d_call: NA; clone_size: NA; cdr3_aa: CASSVRRGGGNEQFF; cdr3_nt: TGTGCCAGCAGTGTCCGAAGAGGGGGGGGTAATGAGCAGTTCTTC
j_call: TRBJ2-7; v_call: TRBV7-6; d_call: TRBD2; clone_size: NA; cdr3_aa: CASSLLPGHADGGEQYF; cdr3_nt: TGTGCCAGCAGCCTATTACCTGGACACGCCGACGGGGGGGAGCAGTACTTC
j_call: TRBJ2-5; v_call: TRBV9; d_call: TRBD1; clone_size: few; cdr3_aa: CASNLGQGGYQETQYF; cdr3_nt: TGTGCCAGCAACCTTGGACAGGGGGGATATCAAGAGACCCAGTACTTC
j_call: TRBJ2-3; v_call: TRBV7-2; d_call: TRBD2; clone_size: NA; cdr3_aa: CASSLFGERGGVDTQYF; cdr3_nt: TGTGCCAGCAGCTTATTCGGAGAGCGGGGGGGAGTAGATACGCAGTATTTT
j_call: TRBJ2-7; v_call: TRBV2; d_call: NA; clone_size: NA; cdr3_aa: CASRRSGATYEQYF; cdr3_nt: TGTGCCAGCAGACGCAGTGGGGCGACCTACGAGCAGTACTTC
j_call: TRBJ1-1; v_call: TRBV6-1; d_call: NA; clone_size: NA; cdr3_aa: CASGNRDITEAFF; cdr3_nt: TGTGCCAGCGGGAACAGGGATATCACTGAAGCTTTCTTT
j_call: TRBJ2-7; v_call: TRBV14; d_call: TRBD1; clone_size: NA; cdr3_aa: CASSPKTGDEQYF; cdr3_nt: TGTGCCAGCAGCCCTAAGACAGGGGACGAGCAGTACTTC
j_call: TRBJ1-1; v_call: TRBV7-2; d_call: NA; clone_size: NA; cdr3_aa: CASSRGLRDTEAFF; cdr3_nt: TGTGCCAGCAGCCGTGGACTGCGGGACACTGAAGCTTTCTTT
j_call: TRBJ1-2; v_call: TRBV19; d_call: TRBD1; clone_size: NA; cdr3_aa: CASSARQGAMYGYTF; cdr3_nt: TGTGCCAGTAGTGCTCGACAGGGGGCGATGTATGGCTACACCTTC
j_call: TRBJ1-2; v_call: TRBV6-1; d_call: NA; clone_size: NA; cdr3_aa: CASSEARETGGYTF; cdr3_nt: TGTGCCAGCAGTGAAGCGAGGGAGACGGGTGGCTACACCTTC
j_call: TRBJ1-3; v_call: TRBV7-9; d_call: NA; clone_size: NA; cdr3_aa: CASSLTPHSSGNTIYF; cdr3_nt: TGTGCCAGCAGCTTGACCCCGCACAGTTCTGGAAACACCATATATTTT
j_call: TRBJ2-3; v_call: TRBV6-6; d_call: NA; clone_size: once; cdr3_aa: CASSYLSSGGDTQYF; cdr3_nt: TGTGCCAGCAGTTATTTGTCTTCTGGGGGGGATACGCAGTATTTT
j_call: TRBJ1-2; v_call: TRBV30; d_call: NA; clone_size: NA; cdr3_aa: CAWTLGMVGYTF; cdr3_nt: TGTGCCTGGACCCTCGGGATGGTGGGCTACACCTTC
j_call: TRBJ1-2; v_call: TRBV5-1; d_call: NA; clone_size: NA; cdr3_aa: CASRLLRSQDYGYTF; cdr3_nt: TGCGCCAGCAGGTTACTTCGGTCGCAAGACTATGGCTACACCTTC
j_call: TRBJ2-6; v_call: TRBV11-1; d_call: TRBD1; clone_size: NA; cdr3_aa: CASSQRDRGPGANVLTF; cdr3_nt: TGTGCCAGCAGCCAAAGGGACAGGGGGCCTGGGGCCAACGTCCTGACTTTC
j_call: TRBJ1-6; v_call: TRBV19; d_call: NA; clone_size: NA; cdr3_aa: CASTKTPGWDRDSPLHF; cdr3_nt: TGTGCCAGTACCAAAACGCCAGGGTGGGATCGTGATTCACCCCTCCACTTT
j_call: TRBJ1-6; v_call: TRBV27; d_call: NA; clone_size: NA; cdr3_aa: CASNDGGFVNSPLHF; cdr3_nt: TGTGCCAGCAACGACGGGGGGTTTGTTAATTCACCCCTCCACTTT
j_call: TRBJ2-6; v_call: TRBV18; d_call: NA; clone_size: NA; cdr3_aa: CASSPLAGPVSGANVLTF; cdr3_nt: TGTGCCAGCTCCCCCCTCGCAGGGCCAGTCTCTGGGGCCAACGTCCTGACTTTC
j_call: TRBJ2-7; v_call: TRBV2; d_call: TRBD1; clone_size: few; cdr3_aa: CASSEDRSYEQYF; cdr3_nt: TGTGCCAGCAGTGAGGACAGGTCCTACGAGCAGTACTTC
j_call: TRBJ1-3; v_call: TRBV6-6; d_call: NA; clone_size: NA; cdr3_aa: CASSLMSVSGNTIYF; cdr3_nt: TGTGCCAGCAGCCTGATGAGTGTCTCTGGAAACACCATATATTTT
j_call: TRBJ2-2; v_call: TRBV11-2; d_call: NA; clone_size: NA; cdr3_aa: CASSRRGNTGELFF; cdr3_nt: TGTGCCAGCAGCCGGCGGGGGAACACCGGGGAGCTGTTTTTT
j_call: TRBJ2-5; v_call: TRBV5-1; d_call: NA; clone_size: NA; cdr3_aa: CASSLVADMETQYF; cdr3_nt: TGCGCCAGCAGCTTGGTGGCAGATATGGAGACCCAGTACTTC
j_call: TRBJ1-6; v_call: TRBV6-5; d_call: TRBD1; clone_size: NA; cdr3_aa: CASSYSQEGASPLHF; cdr3_nt: TGTGCCAGCAGTTACTCGCAGGAGGGGGCTTCACCCCTCCACTTT
j_call: TRBJ1-4; v_call: TRBV7-2; d_call: NA; clone_size: few; cdr3_aa: CASSLAQKLFF; cdr3_nt: TGTGCCAGCAGCTTAGCTCAGAAACTGTTTTTT
j_call: TRBJ2-7; v_call: TRBV10-3; d_call: TRBD1; clone_size: few; cdr3_aa: CATHKDRTGVEQYF; cdr3_nt: TGTGCCACCCACAAGGATCGGACAGGGGTTGAGCAGTACTTC
j_call: TRBJ2-5; v_call: TRBV6-5; d_call: TRBD2; clone_size: NA; cdr3_aa: CASSYWRGGRETQYF; cdr3_nt: TGTGCCAGCAGTTACTGGCGGGGGGGCCGAGAGACCCAGTACTTC
j_call: TRBJ2-3; v_call: TRBV4-3; d_call: NA; clone_size: NA; cdr3_aa: CASSQGEITDTQYF; cdr3_nt: TGCGCCAGCAGCCAAGGGGAGATCACAGATACGCAGTATTTT
j_call: TRBJ1-5; v_call: TRBV19; d_call: NA; clone_size: NA; cdr3_aa: CASAKGRPRGNSNQPQHF; cdr3_nt: TGTGCCAGCGCGAAAGGGCGTCCTAGGGGTAATAGCAATCAGCCCCAGCATTTT
j_call: TRBJ2-3; v_call: TRBV7-2; d_call: NA; clone_size: NA; cdr3_aa: CASSRPGDTQYF; cdr3_nt: TGTGCCAGCAGCCGTCCGGGTGATACGCAGTATTTT
j_call: TRBJ2-7; v_call: TRBV5-6; d_call: NA; clone_size: NA; cdr3_aa: CASSGDRILSYEQYF; cdr3_nt: TGTGCCAGCAGCGGAGACAGGATCCTCTCCTACGAGCAGTACTTC
j_call: TRBJ1-6; v_call: TRBV6-4; d_call: NA; clone_size: NA; cdr3_aa: CASSAGVAGNSPLHF; cdr3_nt: TGTGCCAGCAGTGCGGGTGTGGCAGGGAATTCACCCCTCCACTTT